The TCR beta chain under discussion was sequenced for a study of CD8 T cells in ankylosing spondylitis. There are 10 residues in the CDR3. TCRdb used MiXCR to reprocess the 5' RACE reads, holding one entry per CDR3 protein. This sample has roughly 230,000 distinct CDR3 sequences, with approximately 8.4% found just once. This clonotype was recorded many times. Sequencing input: blood, either unsorted or a sorted T cell fraction (not recorded which). This TCR was sampled from a female donor with ankylosing spondylitis or in good health (not recorded which). This chain joins TRBV21-1 and TRBJ1-6. TRBV21-1 is reported as a pseudogene. In nucleotides, the CDR3 is TGTGCCAGCCCTCATTCACCCCTCCACTTT. Amino acid sequence: CASPHSPLHF.